The 2 T cell receptor beta chains given below trace back to one sample, sequenced in a study of shared clonotypes between healthy human individuals. Profiling relied on immunoSEQ multiplex PCR, and the TCRdb table lists in-frame clones only, not all of them. The sample contains around 1.5 million clones, nearly 99% of which appear only once. The sample comprised naive CD4+ T cells sorted from blood. Subset: CD45RA+ positively selected. The receptors stem from a man aged 30 to 45 in good health.

This chain joins TRBV4-3 and TRBJ2-7, with a tentative D call TRBD1 (6 bases). This CDR3 has 15 amino acids. The V end was cut by 0 bases, the J end by 2 bases, with 11 bases between. Per the germline V gene, CDR1 is LGHNA and CDR2 is YSLEER. In DNA form, the CDR3 reads TGCGCCAGCAGCCAAGAAGTACAGGGTGCCTACGAGCAGTACTTC. Amino acid sequence: CASSQEVQGAYEQYF.

This chain links TRBV2 with TRBJ2-5; D possibly uses TRBD1 or TRBD2 (6 bases each). Germline CDR1 reads SNHLY; CDR2 reads FYNNEI. V was clipped by 8 bases and J by 7 bases, with 20 bases between them. CDR3 length: 14 residues. CDR3 in DNA: TGTGCCAGCGGTGTACCGGGGGCGGGTGGGACCCAGTACTTC. Translating it yields CASGVPGAGGTQYF.